These T cell receptor beta chains were read from a single sample in a study of CD8+CD57+ T cells in acquired aplastic anemia. Using its own MiXCR run on the reads, TCRdb lists one record per CDR3 protein. The sample contains about 180,000 distinct CDR3 sequences, around 50% of which appear only once. Sequences were obtained from sorted CD4+, CD8+, or CD8+CD57+ T cells (not recorded which) from PBMCs. These receptor sequences come from a human donor with aplastic anemia. Both conserved end residues are part of each CDR3. The order of the fields is J gene, CDR3 length, V gene, CDR3 protein.

j_gene: TRBJ2-5
len: 15
v_gene: TRBV20-1
CDR3aa: CSANRQGPFQETQYF

j_gene: TRBJ2-3
len: 15
v_gene: TRBV24-1
CDR3aa: CATSDNLDPADTQYF

j_gene: TRBJ1-1
len: 11
v_gene: TRBV7-6
CDR3aa: CASSPQLRAFF

j_gene: TRBJ1-4
len: 13
v_gene: TRBV20-1
CDR3aa: CSAKPGSDEKLFF

j_gene: TRBJ2-1
len: 14
v_gene: TRBV10-3
CDR3aa: CAIGASGVDNEQFF

j_gene: TRBJ2-2
len: 15
v_gene: TRBV15
CDR3aa: CATSPTGGGTGELFF

j_gene: TRBJ1-1
len: 15
v_gene: TRBV7-9
CDR3aa: CASSPRTGAYTEAFF

j_gene: TRBJ2-7
len: 13
v_gene: TRBV7-2
CDR3aa: CASSSSGAYEQYF

j_gene: TRBJ2-5
len: 14
v_gene: TRBV15
CDR3aa: CATSGGGPQETQYF

j_gene: TRBJ2-2
len: 16
v_gene: TRBV6-5
CDR3aa: CASSHLLQGGSGELFF

j_gene: TRBJ2-7
len: 16
v_gene: TRBV20-1
CDR3aa: CSAIPPAGQVGLEQYF

j_gene: TRBJ1-6
len: 12
v_gene: TRBV6-5
CDR3aa: CASSLADSPLHF